Listed below are T cell receptor beta chains from one sample, sequenced in a study of control samples from healthy donors and cancer patients. The method was immunoSEQ multiplex PCR; TCRdb's version includes in-frame clones alone and lacks a portion of them. The sample records under 150,000 clones, just under 95% being singletons. Sequenced input: blood. The receptor set was obtained from a man aged 25 to 40 in good health. Both conserved end residues are part of each CDR3. The D gene is left open where the match is weak. Expanded clones are given a class, and other clones once, few, many or no size at all.

J	D	size	V	CDR3	DNA
TRBJ1-2	NA	NA	TRBV29-1	CSVEEGIYGYTF	TGCAGCGTTGAGGAGGGGATCTATGGCTACACCTTC
TRBJ2-2	TRBD1	NA	TRBV11-2	CASSLIRGQNTGELFF	TGTGCCAGCAGCTTAATCAGGGGGCAGAACACCGGGGAGCTGTTTTTT
TRBJ1-2	NA	NA	TRBV15	CATSRDTGRRSGGYTF	TGTGCCACCAGCAGAGATACTGGCAGAAGATCTGGGGGCTACACCTTC
TRBJ1-5	TRBD1	NA	TRBV6-2/TRBV6-3	CASSYSTYRGWNQPQHF	TGTGCCAGCAGTTACTCGACCTACAGGGGTTGGAATCAGCCCCAGCATTTT
TRBJ2-7	TRBD2	once	TRBV3-1/TRBV3-2	CASSQEFPSGRPYEQYF	TGTGCCAGCAGCCAAGAATTCCCTAGCGGGAGACCATACGAGCAGTACTTC
TRBJ2-7	NA	NA	TRBV7-2	CASSLTRDTYEQYF	TGTGCCAGCAGCTTAACGCGGGATACTTACGAGCAGTACTTC
TRBJ1-2	TRBD1	few	TRBV25-1	CASKRQGEREGYTF	TGTGCCAGCAAACGACAGGGAGAGAGGGAAGGCTACACCTTC
TRBJ2-1	NA	NA	TRBV12-3/TRBV12-4	CASRPGFLNEQFF	TGTGCCAGCAGACCAGGGTTTCTAAATGAGCAGTTCTTC
TRBJ2-1	NA	NA	TRBV6-5	CASSYSRGGPDEQFF	TGTGCCAGCAGTTACTCGAGGGGGGGGCCTGATGAGCAGTTCTTC
TRBJ1-6	NA	NA	TRBV19	CASSNKGGFNNSPLHF	TGTGCCAGTAGCAACAAGGGGGGATTTAATAATTCACCCCTCCACTTT
TRBJ1-3	NA	NA	TRBV5-1	CASSSGTSGNTIYF	TGCGCCAGCAGCTCCGGGACATCTGGAAACACCATATATTTT
TRBJ1-1	TRBD1	once	TRBV27	CASSFRGLSEAFF	TGTGCCAGCAGTTTCAGGGGGCTTTCTGAAGCTTTCTTT
TRBJ1-5	NA	NA	TRBV4-1	CASSQERGNQPQHF	TGCGCCAGCAGCCAAGAACGGGGGAATCAGCCCCAGCATTTT
TRBJ1-4	NA	NA	TRBV18	CASSPGRNEKLFF	TGTGCCAGCTCACCGGGACGGAATGAAAAACTGTTTTTT
TRBJ2-5	NA	NA	TRBV5-1	CASSIRTLQETQYF	TGCGCCAGCAGCATCCGGACACTCCAAGAGACCCAGTACTTC
TRBJ1-1	NA	NA	TRBV11-2	CASSWQGATEAFF	TGTGCCAGCAGCTGGCAGGGAGCCACTGAAGCTTTCTTT
TRBJ2-7	TRBD1	NA	TRBV4-1	CASSVRTGSHEQYF	TGCGCCAGCAGCGTCCGGACAGGGTCTCACGAGCAGTACTTC
TRBJ2-7	NA	NA	TRBV4-2	CASSQGREQYF	TGTGCCAGCAGCCAGGGTAGGGAGCAGTACTTC
TRBJ1-4	NA	once	TRBV30	CAWSVVRGEKLFF	TGTGCCTGGAGTGTAGTACGGGGTGAAAAACTGTTTTTT
TRBJ1-3	NA	NA	TRBV7-2	CASSFDTSDYSGNTIYF	TGTGCCAGCAGCTTCGATACCAGTGACTACTCTGGAAACACCATATATTTT
TRBJ2-2	NA	NA	TRBV5-4	CASSSTGELFF	TGTGCCAGCAGTTCGACCGGGGAGCTGTTTTTT
TRBJ2-1	NA	NA	TRBV7-2	CASSLGRASYNEQFF	TGTGCCAGCTCCCTAGGGCGGGCGTCCTACAATGAGCAGTTCTTC
TRBJ1-2	TRBD1	NA	TRBV2	CASSEGPGTAWGYTF	TGTGCCAGCAGTGAAGGCCCCGGGACAGCGTGGGGCTACACCTTC
TRBJ1-2	TRBD1	few	TRBV11-1	CASSLGQGYGYTF	TGTGCCAGCAGTCTGGGACAGGGTTATGGCTACACCTTC
TRBJ1-2	TRBD1	NA	TRBV3-1/TRBV3-2	CASRTGGRGYTF	TGTGCCAGCAGAACAGGGGGCAGAGGCTACACCTTC
TRBJ2-3	NA	NA	TRBV7-8	CASSSRLVGLNTQYF	TGTGCCAGCAGCTCTCGGCTAGTGGGGTTGAATACGCAGTATTTT
TRBJ1-1	NA	NA	TRBV29-1	CSVSVSMNTEAFF	TGCAGCGTGTCAGTATCCATGAACACTGAAGCTTTCTTT
TRBJ1-5	NA	NA	TRBV6-2/TRBV6-3	CASSYLRTIDSNQPQHF	TGTGCCAGCAGTTACCTCAGGACAATCGATAGCAATCAGCCCCAGCATTTT
TRBJ2-7	NA	NA	TRBV28	CASSWDFQDTSYEQYF	TGTGCCAGCAGTTGGGATTTCCAGGACACCTCCTACGAGCAGTACTTC
TRBJ2-3	TRBD2	NA	TRBV6-2/TRBV6-3	CASSPRGGTDTQYF	TGTGCCAGCAGTCCCCGGGGGGGCACAGATACGCAGTATTTT
TRBJ2-3	NA	NA	TRBV5-8	CASSLDGGGTDTQYF	TGTGCCAGCAGCTTGGACGGGGGCGGCACAGATACGCAGTATTTT
TRBJ2-3	NA	once	TRBV5-1	CASSLARSTDTQYF	TGCGCCAGCAGCTTGGCGCGGAGCACAGATACGCAGTATTTT
TRBJ2-1	NA	NA	TRBV12-3/TRBV12-4	CASSFLNEQFF	TGTGCCAGCAGTTTCTTAAATGAGCAGTTCTTC
TRBJ2-2	NA	NA	TRBV12-3/TRBV12-4	CASSWGTGELFF	TGTGCCAGCAGTTGGGGTACCGGGGAGCTGTTTTTT
TRBJ1-1	NA	NA	TRBV7-9	CASSLQTATEAFF	TGTGCCAGCAGCCTACAGACAGCCACTGAAGCTTTCTTT
TRBJ2-5	NA	NA	TRBV11-2	CASSPSGRGETQYF	TGTGCCAGCAGCCCGTCTGGGAGAGGAGAGACCCAGTACTTC
TRBJ1-2	TRBD1	NA	TRBV5-4	CASRKTGAGYGYTF	TGTGCCAGCAGAAAGACAGGGGCGGGGTATGGCTACACCTTC
TRBJ1-1	NA	NA	TRBV5-6	CASSRGGRTEAFF	TGTGCCAGCAGCAGAGGGGGGAGGACTGAAGCTTTCTTT
TRBJ1-1	NA	NA	TRBV2	CASSEQGVRNTEAFF	TGTGCCAGCAGTGAACAAGGAGTTCGCAACACTGAAGCTTTCTTT
TRBJ1-2	NA	NA	TRBV12-1	CASSCPRQGKGYGYTF	TGTGCCAGCAGCTGCCCAAGACAGGGAAAGGGCTATGGCTACACCTTC
TRBJ1-4	NA	NA	TRBV20-1	CSASAEPTRAEKLFF	TGCAGTGCTAGTGCCGAGCCGACAAGGGCCGAAAAACTGTTTTTT
TRBJ2-7	TRBD2	NA	TRBV6-1	CASSEAYYSGGAYEQYF	TGTGCCAGCAGTGAAGCGTATTATAGCGGGGGGGCCTACGAGCAGTACTTC
TRBJ1-6	TRBD1	NA	TRBV27	CASSPRQGDLPLHF	TGTGCCAGCAGTCCTAGACAGGGCGATTTACCCCTCCACTTT
TRBJ2-7	TRBD1	once	TRBV12-3/TRBV12-4	CASSLNRGLAF	TGTGCCAGCAGTTTAAACAGGGGGCTGGCCTTC
TRBJ1-3	NA	NA	TRBV6-2/TRBV6-3	CASSYSSVAAGNTIYF	TGTGCCAGCAGTTACTCGTCGGTCGCGGCTGGAAACACCATATATTTT
TRBJ1-1	NA	NA	TRBV7-2	CASSLEPGAGAEAFF	TGTGCCAGCAGCTTAGAACCAGGGGCAGGGGCTGAAGCTTTCTTT
TRBJ1-6	NA	NA	TRBV11-2	CASSVPNSPLHF	TGTGCCAGCAGCGTTCCGAATTCACCCCTCCACTTT
TRBJ1-4	NA	NA	TRBV10-2	CASRTGSTNEKLFF	TGCGCCAGCAGGACAGGTTCAACTAATGAAAAACTGTTTTTT
TRBJ1-6	NA	once	TRBV27	CASSPWRGVNSPLHF	TGTGCCAGCAGTCCCTGGAGAGGGGTAAATTCACCCCTCCACTTT